The following is a T cell receptor beta chain sequence with its context. The data were taken from a study of blood T cell repertoires in COVID-19. In the study overall: From T cells, B-cell-depleted T cells, or PBMCs came the material, which was cDNA or gDNA.

Generated by immunoSEQ multiplex PCR, the TCRdb table keeps only in-frame clones and is missing some. The sample lists around 97,000 clones, roughly 87% occurring once. Unmatched junction bases numbered 14, after V lost 9 bases and J lost 4 bases. Germline loops: CDR1 MDHEN, CDR2 SYDVKM. This CDR3 has 15 amino acids. This receptor was identified in an elderly woman in a cohort sampled during active COVID-19. The specimen was peripheral blood. This chain joins TRBV28 and TRBJ1-2; 7 nucleotides agree with TRBD1. Written as DNA, the CDR3 is TGTGCCAGTAACCCGGGGGACAGCTTTAGCTATGGCTACACCTTC. The encoded protein is CASNPGDSFSYGYTF.